This TCR beta chain was identified in a study of T cell clusters in autoimmune cytopenias. Study conclusions and caveats: TRB repertoire shifts in secondary cytopenia and chronic lymphocytic leukemia mostly reflected lymphoma, not autoimmunity. Primary autoimmune cytopenia patients seemingly lacked the physiological T cell clusters found in healthy donors. The T cell clusters came from computational analysis alone and lack functional validation.

TRB rearrangements were amplified by touch-down multiplex PCR with mixed TRB-A/B primers. From its re-call of the multiplex PCR reads, TCRdb lists each CDR3 protein once, without DNA. Reported are about 8,100 distinct CDR3 sequences; the ten largest clones contain roughly 6%. Each sample's input was 250 ng genomic DNA, roughly 40,000 genome equivalents. This CDR3 has 13 amino acids. Per the germline V gene, CDR1 is GTSNPN and CDR2 is SVGIG (reference sequence). This clonotype is labeled medium-sized based on frequency. The antigen is undetermined. The sequence came from a human donor with an autoimmune cytopenia or autoimmune hepatitis (not recorded which). The gene calls are TRBV30 and TRBJ2-6. Sequencing used peripheral blood. CDR3 amino acids: CAWSGNGANVLTF.